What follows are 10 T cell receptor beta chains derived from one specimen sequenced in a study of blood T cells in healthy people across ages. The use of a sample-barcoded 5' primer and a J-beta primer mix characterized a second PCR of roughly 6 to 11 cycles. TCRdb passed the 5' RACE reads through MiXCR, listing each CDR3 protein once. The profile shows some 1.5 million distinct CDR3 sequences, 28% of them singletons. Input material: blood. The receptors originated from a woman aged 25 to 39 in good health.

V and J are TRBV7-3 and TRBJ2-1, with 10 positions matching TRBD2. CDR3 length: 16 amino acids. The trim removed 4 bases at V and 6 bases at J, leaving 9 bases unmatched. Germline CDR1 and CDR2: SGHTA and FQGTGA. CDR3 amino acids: CASSSWSGGAPNEQFF. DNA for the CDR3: TGTGCCAGCAGCTCCTGGAGCGGGGGGGCCCCCAATGAGCAGTTCTTC.

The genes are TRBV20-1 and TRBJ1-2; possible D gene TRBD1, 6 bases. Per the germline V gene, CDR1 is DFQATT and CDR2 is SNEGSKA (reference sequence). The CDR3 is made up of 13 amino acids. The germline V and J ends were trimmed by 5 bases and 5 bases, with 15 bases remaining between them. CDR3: CSAPRQEGYGYTF. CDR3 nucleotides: TGCAGTGCTCCTCGACAGGAGGGTTATGGCTACACCTTC.

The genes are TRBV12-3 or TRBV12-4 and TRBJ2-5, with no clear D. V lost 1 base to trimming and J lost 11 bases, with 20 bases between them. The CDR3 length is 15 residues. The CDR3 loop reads CASSLVIGRLGKQYF. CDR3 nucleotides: TGTGCCAGCAGTTTAGTCATCGGAAGACTGGGCAAGCAGTACTTC.

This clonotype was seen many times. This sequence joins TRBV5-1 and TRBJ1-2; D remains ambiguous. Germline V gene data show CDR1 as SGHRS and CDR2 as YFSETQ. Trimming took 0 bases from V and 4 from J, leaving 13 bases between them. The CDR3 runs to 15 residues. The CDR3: CASSLGQATLYGYTF. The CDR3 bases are TGCGCCAGCAGCTTGGGGCAGGCCACACTCTATGGCTACACCTTC.

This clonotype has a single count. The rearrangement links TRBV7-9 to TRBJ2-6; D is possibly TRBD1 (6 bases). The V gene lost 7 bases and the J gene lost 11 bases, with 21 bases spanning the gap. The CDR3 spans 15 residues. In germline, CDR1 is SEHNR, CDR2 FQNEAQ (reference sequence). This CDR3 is CASNRDATGMDVLTF. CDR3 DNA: TGTGCCAGCAACCGGGATGCTACAGGGATGGACGTCCTGACTTTC.

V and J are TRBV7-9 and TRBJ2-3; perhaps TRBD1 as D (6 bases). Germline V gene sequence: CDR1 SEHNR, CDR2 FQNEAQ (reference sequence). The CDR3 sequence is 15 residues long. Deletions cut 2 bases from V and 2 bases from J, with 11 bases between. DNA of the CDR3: TGTGCCAGCAGCTTAAGGACAGACTTCACAGATACGCAGTATTTT. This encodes CASSLRTDFTDTQYF.

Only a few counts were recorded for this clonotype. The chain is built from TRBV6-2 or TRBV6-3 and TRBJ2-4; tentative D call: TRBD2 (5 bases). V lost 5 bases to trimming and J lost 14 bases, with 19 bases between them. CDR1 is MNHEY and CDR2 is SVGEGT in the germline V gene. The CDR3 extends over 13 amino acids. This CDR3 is CASSNPLDPGKYF. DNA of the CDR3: TGTGCCAGCAGTAACCCCCTCGACCCGGGGAAGTACTTC.

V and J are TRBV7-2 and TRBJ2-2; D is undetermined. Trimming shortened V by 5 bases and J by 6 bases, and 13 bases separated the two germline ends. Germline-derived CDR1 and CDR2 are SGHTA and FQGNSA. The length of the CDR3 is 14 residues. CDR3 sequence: CASSGGFVAGELFF. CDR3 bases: TGTGCCAGCAGCGGTGGTTTCGTCGCCGGGGAGCTGTTTTTT.

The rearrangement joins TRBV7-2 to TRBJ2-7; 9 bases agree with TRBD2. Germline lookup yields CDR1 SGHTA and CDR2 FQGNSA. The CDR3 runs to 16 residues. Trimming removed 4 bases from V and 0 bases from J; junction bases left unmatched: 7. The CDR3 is CASSSAGTSPSYEQYF. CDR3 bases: TGTGCCAGCAGCTCAGCCGGGACTAGCCCCTCCTACGAGCAGTACTTC.

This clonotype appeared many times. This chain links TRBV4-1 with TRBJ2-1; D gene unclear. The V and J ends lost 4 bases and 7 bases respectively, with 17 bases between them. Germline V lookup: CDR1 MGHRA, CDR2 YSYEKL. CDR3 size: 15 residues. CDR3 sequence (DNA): TGCGCCAGCAGCCCTGTGCAGGATGAGCGAAATGAGCAGTTCTTC. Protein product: CASSPVQDERNEQFF.